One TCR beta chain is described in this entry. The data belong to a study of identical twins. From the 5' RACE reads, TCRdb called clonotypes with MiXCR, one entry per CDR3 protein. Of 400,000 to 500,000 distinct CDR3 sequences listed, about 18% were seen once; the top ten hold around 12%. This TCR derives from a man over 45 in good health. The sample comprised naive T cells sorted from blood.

CDR3 protein: CASRASGDQETQYF. The CDR3, as DNA: TGTGCCAGCCGAGCTAGCGGGGATCAAGAGACCCAGTACTTC. The V call is TRBV7-9, the J call TRBJ2-5; TRBD2 matches at 9 bases. The CDR3 extends over 14 amino acids. CDR1 and CDR2 (germline): SEHNR, FQNEAQ (reference sequence). V lost 8 bases, J lost 2 bases, and 6 bases stayed unmatched.